A single sample is the source of the 12 T cell receptor beta chains below, sequenced in a study of blood T cell repertoires in COVID-19. Profiling relied on immunoSEQ multiplex PCR, and the TCRdb table lists in-frame clones only, not all of them. The sample has 250,000 to 300,000 clones, roughly 88% seen once. Sequenced sample: peripheral blood. All receptors come from a woman aged 25 to 39 who had recovered from COVID-19.

The chain is built from TRBV20-1 and TRBJ1-1, with unresolved D. Germline V gene data show CDR1 as DFQATT and CDR2 as SNEGSKA (reference sequence). This CDR3 is built from 11 residues. The V end lost 4 bases, the J end lost 4 bases, and 7 bases lay between the germline ends. The CDR3 nucleotides are TGCAGTGCTACCCGAGGCACTGAAGCTTTCTTT. Protein: CSATRGTEAFF.

The J gene is TRBJ1-5, the V gene TRBV6-5; D unclear. Germline lookup yields CDR1 MNHEY and CDR2 SVGAGI. The CDR3 covers 13 residues. The V end lost 5 bases, the J end lost 6 bases, and 11 bases lay between the germline ends. The CDR3 sequence: CASSPTGSQPQHF. Here the CDR3 DNA reads TGTGCCAGCAGTCCGACCGGGAGTCAGCCCCAGCATTTT.

This sequence joins TRBV28 and TRBJ2-3; D possibly corresponds to TRBD2 (6 bases). CDR1 is MDHEN, CDR2 SYDVKM, per germline. Trimming pared 6 bases from V and 8 bases from J, leaving 15 bases between. This CDR3 contains 13 residues. The CDR3 protein is CASSPTSPGTQYF. CDR3 bases: TGTGCCAGCAGCCCTACTAGCCCGGGTACGCAGTATTTT.

In its sample, this clone was seen many times. The rearrangement joins TRBV12-3 or TRBV12-4 to TRBJ2-7; the D is unclear. The CDR3 runs to 12 residues. Trimming removed 6 bases from V and 0 bases from J, with 6 bases in between. CDR3 sequence (DNA): TGTGCCAGCAGCCCCTCCTCCTACGAGCAGTACTTC. It specifies CASSPSSYEQYF.

The chain has TRBV29-1 and TRBJ2-7; 9 bases line up with TRBD1. The germline V gene has CDR1 SQVTM and CDR2 ANQGSEA. This CDR3 region has 13 residues. The J segment lost 2 bases and the V segment lost 7 bases, leaving 6 bases of the junction unmatched. In DNA form, the CDR3 reads TGCAGCGGCCGGGACAGGGACACCTACGAGCAGTACTTC. It specifies CSGRDRDTYEQYF.

The rearrangement uses TRBV2 and TRBJ2-3; a possible D gene is TRBD1 (5 bases). From germline, CDR1 is SNHLY and CDR2 FYNNEI. The CDR3 totals 15 residues. Deletions cut 1 base from V and 1 base from J, with 9 bases between. The CDR3 loop is CASSEGRGRTDTQYF. The CDR3 region has the DNA TGTGCCAGCAGTGAAGGAAGGGGCCGCACAGATACGCAGTATTTT.

This chain joins TRBV24-1 and TRBJ2-2, with 7 nucleotides matching TRBD2. After removal of 4 bases from V and 5 bases from J, the junction contained 3 bases not matched to a gene. Germline values: CDR1 KGHDR, CDR2 SFDVKD. CDR3 length: 14 residues. The CDR3 protein is CATSEQGGTGELFF. The CDR3 DNA sequence: TGTGCCACCAGTGAGCAGGGAGGGACCGGGGAGCTGTTTTTT.

The V gene is TRBV18, the J gene TRBJ2-5, with D possibly TRBD1 on 5 matching bases. Looked up from germline, CDR1 is KGHSH and CDR2 is LQKENI. Trimming stripped 5 bases from V and 3 bases from J, with 10 bases between. CDR3 length: 13 amino acids. DNA of the CDR3: TGTGCCAGCTCATTTACCAGGGAAGAGACCCAGTACTTC. Its protein is CASSFTREETQYF.

The chain carries TRBV18 and TRBJ2-2, with D maybe TRBD2 (6 bases). Trimming shortened V by 2 bases and J by 1 base, and 11 bases separated the two germline ends. The germline V gene has CDR1 KGHSH and CDR2 LQKENI. The CDR3 has 16 amino acids. In nucleotides, the CDR3 is TGTGCCAGCTCACCATTGGCGGGGCTGAACACCGGGGAGCTGTTTTTT. This gives the protein CASSPLAGLNTGELFF.

The V call is TRBV3-1 (or the pseudogene TRBV3-2), the J call TRBJ1-1; 7 bases align to TRBD1. The CDR3 runs to 14 residues. Looked up from germline, CDR1 is LGHDT and CDR2 is YNNKEL (reference sequence). The ends lost 4 bases at V and 6 bases at J; junction bases unmatched: 8. In DNA form, the CDR3 reads TGTGCCAGCAGCCGACAGGGATTATTGGCTGAAGCTTTCTTT. Protein product: CASSRQGLLAEAFF.

This clone was detected once. V gene TRBV4-1 combines with J gene TRBJ1-4, with 10 bases aligning to TRBD1. With 1 base clipped from V and 7 bases from J, the junction kept 9 bases outside the gene matches. This CDR3 comprises 17 residues. Germline lookup yields CDR1 MGHRA and CDR2 YSYEKL. The CDR3 DNA sequence: TGCGCCAGCAGCCAAGGAGTTCCGGGACAGGGGAGTGAAAAACTGTTTTTT. It specifies CASSQGVPGQGSEKLFF.

This chain joins TRBV5-6 and TRBJ1-1; TRBD1 is a possible D gene (5 bases). The CDR3 loop spans 13 amino acids. The V end was cut by 0 bases, the J end by 4 bases, with 7 bases between. The germline V gene encodes CDR1 SGHDT and CDR2 YYEEEE. The CDR3 sequence is CASSLVRGTEAFF. DNA for the CDR3: TGTGCCAGCAGCTTGGTAAGGGGCACTGAAGCTTTCTTT.